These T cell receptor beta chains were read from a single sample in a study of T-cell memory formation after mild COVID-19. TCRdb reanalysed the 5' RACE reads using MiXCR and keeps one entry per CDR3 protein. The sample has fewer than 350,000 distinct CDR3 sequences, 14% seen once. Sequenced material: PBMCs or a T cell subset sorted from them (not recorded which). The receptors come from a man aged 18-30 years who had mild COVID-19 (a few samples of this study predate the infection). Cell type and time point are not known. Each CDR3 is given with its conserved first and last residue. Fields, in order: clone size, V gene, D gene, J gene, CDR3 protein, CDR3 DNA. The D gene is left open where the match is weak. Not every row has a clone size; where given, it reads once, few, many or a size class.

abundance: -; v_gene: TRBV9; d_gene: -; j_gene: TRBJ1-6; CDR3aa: CASSARTLDSPLHF; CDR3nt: TGTGCCAGCAGCGCCCGGACTCTTGACTCACCCCTCCACTTT
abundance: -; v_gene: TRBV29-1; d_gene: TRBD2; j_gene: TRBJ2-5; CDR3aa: CSVSGLAEETQYF; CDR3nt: TGCAGCGTCTCCGGACTAGCGGAAGAGACCCAGTACTTC
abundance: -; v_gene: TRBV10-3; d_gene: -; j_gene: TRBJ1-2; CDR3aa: CAISDGEDYGYTF; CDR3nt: TGTGCCATCAGTGATGGGGAAGACTATGGCTACACCTTC
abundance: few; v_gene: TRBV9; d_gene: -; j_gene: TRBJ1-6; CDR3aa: CASSEPNTLHLHF; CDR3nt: TGTGCCAGCAGCGAGCCCAATACGTTGCACCTCCACTTT
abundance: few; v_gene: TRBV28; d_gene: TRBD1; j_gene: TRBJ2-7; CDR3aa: CASSWDSPYEQYF; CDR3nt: TGTGCCAGCAGTTGGGACAGCCCCTACGAGCAGTACTTC
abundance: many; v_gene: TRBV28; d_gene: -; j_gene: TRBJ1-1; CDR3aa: CASSFREGAFF; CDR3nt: TGTGCCAGCAGTTTCCGGGAGGGGGCTTTCTTT
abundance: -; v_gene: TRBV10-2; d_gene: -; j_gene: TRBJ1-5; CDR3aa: CASSGPLRGGNQPQHF; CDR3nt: TGCGCCAGCAGTGGCCCCCTACGCGGCGGCAATCAGCCCCAGCATTTT
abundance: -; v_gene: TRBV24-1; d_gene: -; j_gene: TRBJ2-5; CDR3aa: CATSALGRVGETQYF; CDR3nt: TGTGCCACCAGTGCACTAGGGCGGGTGGGAGAGACCCAGTACTTC
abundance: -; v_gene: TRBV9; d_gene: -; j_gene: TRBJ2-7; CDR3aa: CASSKTGTGPNEQYF; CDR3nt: TGTGCCAGCAGCAAGACCGGGACTGGTCCTAACGAGCAGTACTTC
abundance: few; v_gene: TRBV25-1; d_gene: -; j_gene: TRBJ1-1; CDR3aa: CASSERGPYAEAFF; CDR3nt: TGTGCCAGCAGTGAACGGGGCCCCTACGCTGAAGCTTTCTTT
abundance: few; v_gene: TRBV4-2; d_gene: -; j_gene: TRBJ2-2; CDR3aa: CASSQDTYSSSAGELFF; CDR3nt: TGTGCCAGCAGCCAAGACACATACTCGTCTAGCGCCGGGGAGCTGTTTTTT
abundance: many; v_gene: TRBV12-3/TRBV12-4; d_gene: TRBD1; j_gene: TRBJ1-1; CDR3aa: CASSFQGGNTEAFF; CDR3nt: TGTGCCAGCAGTTTCCAGGGGGGGAACACTGAAGCTTTCTTT
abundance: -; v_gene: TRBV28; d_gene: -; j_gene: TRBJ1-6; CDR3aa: CASTSEGLGNSPLHF; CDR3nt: TGTGCCAGCACCTCCGAGGGGCTTGGGAATTCACCCCTCCACTTT
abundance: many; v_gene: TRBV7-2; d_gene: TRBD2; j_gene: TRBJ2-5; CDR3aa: CASSLAWVAGETQYF; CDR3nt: TGTGCCAGCAGCTTAGCTTGGGTAGCGGGAGAGACCCAGTACTTC
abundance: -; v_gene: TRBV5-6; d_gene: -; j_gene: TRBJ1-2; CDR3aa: CASSLPDYGYTF; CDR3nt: TGTGCCAGCAGCTTGCCCGACTATGGCTACACCTTC
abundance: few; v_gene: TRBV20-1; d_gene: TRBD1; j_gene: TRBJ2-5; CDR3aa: CSARDSPETQYF; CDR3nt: TGCAGTGCCAGGGACAGCCCAGAGACCCAGTACTTC
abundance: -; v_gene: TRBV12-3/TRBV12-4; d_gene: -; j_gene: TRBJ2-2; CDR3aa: CASSPSGRQTGELFF; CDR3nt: TGTGCCAGCAGCCCCTCCGGACGGCAGACCGGGGAGCTGTTTTTT
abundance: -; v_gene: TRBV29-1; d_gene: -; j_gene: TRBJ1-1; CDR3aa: CSVAKGSNTEAFF; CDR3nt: TGCAGCGTTGCAAAAGGGTCCAACACTGAAGCTTTCTTT
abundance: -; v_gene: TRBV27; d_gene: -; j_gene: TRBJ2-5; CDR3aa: CASSPRQFGETQYF; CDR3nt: TGTGCCAGCAGTCCCAGACAGTTTGGGGAGACCCAGTACTTC
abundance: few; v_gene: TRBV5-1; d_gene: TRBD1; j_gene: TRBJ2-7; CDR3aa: CASSPAGTGGSEQYF; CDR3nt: TGCGCCAGCAGCCCAGCCGGGACAGGGGGCTCCGAGCAGTACTTC
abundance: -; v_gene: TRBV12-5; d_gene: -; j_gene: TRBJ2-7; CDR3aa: CASGLVSYPYEQYF; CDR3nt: TGTGCTAGTGGTTTGGTATCTTACCCCTACGAGCAGTACTTC
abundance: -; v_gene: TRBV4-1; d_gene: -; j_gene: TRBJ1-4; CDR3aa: CASSKSQGINEKLFF; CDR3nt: TGCGCCAGCAGTAAGAGTCAGGGGATTAATGAAAAACTGTTTTTT